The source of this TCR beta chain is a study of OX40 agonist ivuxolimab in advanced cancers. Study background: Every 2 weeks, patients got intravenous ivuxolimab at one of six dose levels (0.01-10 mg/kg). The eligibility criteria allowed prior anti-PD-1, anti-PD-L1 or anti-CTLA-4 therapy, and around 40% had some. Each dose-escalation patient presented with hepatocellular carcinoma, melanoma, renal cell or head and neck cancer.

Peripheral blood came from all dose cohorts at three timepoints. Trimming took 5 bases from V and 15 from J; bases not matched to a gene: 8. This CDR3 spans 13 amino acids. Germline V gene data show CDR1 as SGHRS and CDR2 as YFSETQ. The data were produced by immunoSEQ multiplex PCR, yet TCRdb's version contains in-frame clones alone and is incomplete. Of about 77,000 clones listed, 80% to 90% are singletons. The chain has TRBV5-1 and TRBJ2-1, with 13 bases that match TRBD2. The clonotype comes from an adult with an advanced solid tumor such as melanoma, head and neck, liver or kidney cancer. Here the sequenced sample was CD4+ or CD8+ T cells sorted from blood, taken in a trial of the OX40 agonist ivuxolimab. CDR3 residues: CASRLAGGPSLFF. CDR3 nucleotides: TGCGCCAGCAGACTAGCGGGGGGGCCTAGTCTGTTCTTC.